These 10 T cell receptor beta chains were sequenced from one sample in a study of graft-versus-host responses after intestinal transplantation. Libraries were prepared by immunoSEQ multiplex PCR; TCRdb keeps only in-frame clonotypes and omits some of them. The table records 60,000 to 65,000 clones, around 90% of them present only once. Researchers processed graft tissue to release intraepithelial and lamina propria lymphocytes. The specimen was ileum tissue, collected approximately 370 days after transplant. These TCRs come from a human patient who received an intestinal transplant, so some T cells may come from the graft donor.

The rearrangement uses TRBV6-6 and TRBJ2-1; D is ambiguous. Per germline, CDR1 MNHNY and CDR2 SVGAGI (reference sequence). V lost 2 bases and J lost 8, with 13 bases in between. There are 14 residues in the CDR3. This CDR3 is CASSYEVASDEQFF. CDR3 nucleotides: TGTGCCAGCAGTTACGAGGTAGCCTCCGATGAGCAGTTCTTC.

The chain employs TRBV15 and TRBJ2-7, with TRBD1 matching over 8 bases. The CDR3 loop spans 15 amino acids. Germline loops: CDR1 LNHNV, CDR2 YYDKDF (reference sequence). V shed 1 base, J shed 0 bases, and the junction held 2 bases outside the gene matches. The DNA of the CDR3 is TGTGCCACCAGCAGAGTCACAGGGGGCTCCTACGAGCAGTACTTC. Protein product: CATSRVTGGSYEQYF.

The CDR3 region has the DNA TGTGCCAGCAGACCGGGGGGGGTCGGGGAGACCCAGTACTTC. Its protein product is CASRPGGVGETQYF. The chain has TRBV6-5 and TRBJ2-5; TRBD2 aligns across 8 bases. After removal of 6 bases from V and 5 bases from J, the junction contained 8 bases not matched to a gene. The germline gives CDR1 MNHEY, CDR2 SVGAGI. The CDR3 has 14 amino acids.

The chain uses TRBV7-2 and TRBJ2-3, with D possibly being TRBD2 (6 bases). The V end lost 4 bases, the J end lost 1 base, and 9 bases lay between the germline ends. Germline CDR1 SGHTA, CDR2 FQGNSA. The CDR3 length is 14 residues. The chain's CDR3 is CASSWDSRTDTQYF. The CDR3 region has the DNA TGTGCCAGCAGCTGGGACTCGCGCACAGATACGCAGTATTTT.

V gene TRBV6-5 combines with J gene TRBJ2-7; D not resolved. The ends were cut back, 8 bases at V and 0 bases at J, with 14 bases in the middle. Germline assignment: CDR1 MNHEY and CDR2 SVGAGI. The CDR3 sequence is 14 residues long. The CDR3 region has the DNA TGTGCCAGCCAAGAATCCCGGGCCTCCTACGAGCAGTACTTC. Amino acids: CASQESRASYEQYF.

The chain carries TRBV7-9 and TRBJ2-3, with 11 bases identical to TRBD2. The CDR3 spans 18 residues. With 6 bases clipped from V and 1 base from J, the junction kept 12 bases outside the gene matches. CDR1 is SEHNR and CDR2 is FQNEAQ in the germline V gene (reference sequence). CDR3 region: CASRPREVLAGGTDTQYF. As DNA, the CDR3 is TGTGCCAGCAGACCACGGGAGGTACTAGCGGGAGGCACAGATACGCAGTATTTT.

This clone has only one observation. The V gene is TRBV4-1, the J gene TRBJ2-1; D gene uncertain. Germline-derived CDR1 and CDR2 are MGHRA and YSYEKL. Trimming pared 0 bases from V and 3 bases from J, leaving 6 bases between. This CDR3 has 14 amino acids. The CDR3: CASSQESDYNEQFF. The CDR3 DNA follows: TGCGCCAGCAGCCAAGAGTCGGACTACAATGAGCAGTTCTTC.

This clone was observed a few times. This chain links TRBV28 with TRBJ1-2; D remains unclear. The CDR3 covers 14 residues. Trimming stripped 5 bases from V and 6 bases from J, with 16 bases between. Germline values: CDR1 MDHEN, CDR2 SYDVKM. The CDR3 bases are TGTGCCAGCAGTCCCCTCGTACCAAGCCATGGCTACACCTTC. The encoded protein is CASSPLVPSHGYTF.

The chain joins TRBV5-1 to TRBJ2-5, with 7 nucleotides matching TRBD2. Losses at the gene ends were 0 bases for V and 2 bases for J; bases not matched to a gene: 4. The CDR3 consists of 15 residues. Germline CDR1 and CDR2: SGHRS and YFSETQ. The CDR3 bases are TGCGCCAGCAGCTTGGTGACAGCGGGGCAAGAGACCCAGTACTTC. Translation: CASSLVTAGQETQYF.

This clone was seen only a few times. The chain carries TRBV5-6 and TRBJ2-3; the match to TRBD1 covers 8 bases. The CDR3 sequence is 15 residues long. V trimming: 0 bases; J trimming: 5 bases; junction bases outside the gene matches: 5. CDR1 is SGHDT and CDR2 is YYEEEE in the germline V gene. CDR3 bases: TGTGCCAGCAGCTTGGGGACAGGGCGGCAAGATACGCAGTATTTT. Protein sequence: CASSLGTGRQDTQYF.